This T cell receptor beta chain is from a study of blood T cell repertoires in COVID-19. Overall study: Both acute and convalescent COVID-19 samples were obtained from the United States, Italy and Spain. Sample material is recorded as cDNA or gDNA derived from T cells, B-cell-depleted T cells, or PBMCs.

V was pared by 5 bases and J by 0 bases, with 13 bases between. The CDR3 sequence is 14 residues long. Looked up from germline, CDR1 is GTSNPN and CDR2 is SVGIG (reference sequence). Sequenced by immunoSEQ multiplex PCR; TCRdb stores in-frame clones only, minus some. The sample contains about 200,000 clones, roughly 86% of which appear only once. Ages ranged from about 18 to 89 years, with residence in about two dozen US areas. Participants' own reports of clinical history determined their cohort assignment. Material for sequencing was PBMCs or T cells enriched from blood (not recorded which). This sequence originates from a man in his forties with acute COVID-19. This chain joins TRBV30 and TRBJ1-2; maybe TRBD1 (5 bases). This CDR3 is CAWADGAPNYGYTF. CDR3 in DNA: TGTGCCTGGGCGGATGGGGCGCCTAACTATGGCTACACCTTC.